This is a list of T cell receptor beta chains from one sample in a study of persistence of HIV-infected CD4 T cells. Sequencing used immunoSEQ multiplex PCR; TCRdb keeps in-frame clones, though not all of them. The sample holds tens of thousands of clones, around 78% seen once. These TCRs' antigens remain unknown. The specimen comprised CD4+ T cells sorted from PBMCs after 18-hour stimulation, sampled from a patient who received antiretroviral therapy. These receptors originate from an adult man with HIV who was CMV-seropositive. Each CDR3 is given with its conserved first and last residue. A D gene is named only where the DNA matches it firmly. Clone size is stated in some rows and not others, as once, few, many or a class when expanded.

abundance	v_gene	j_gene	d_gene	CDR3nt	CDR3aa
once	TRBV6-1	TRBJ1-4	.	TGTGCCAGCAGTGAAGCGGCCACCGGTGGCGAAAAACTGTTTTTT	CASSEAATGGEKLFF
.	TRBV20-1	TRBJ1-1	.	TGCAGTGCCTCCCCGGGCCAAGCTTTCTTT	CSASPGQAFF
.	TRBV7-2	TRBJ2-1	.	TGTGCCAGCAGCCTCTTGAGGGTATACAATGAGCAGTTCTTC	CASSLLRVYNEQFF
.	TRBV18	TRBJ2-7	TRBD2	TGTGCCAGCTCACCAGAGGCTCGGCTAGCGGGCTCCTACGAGCAGTACTTC	CASSPEARLAGSYEQYF
once	TRBV27	TRBJ2-1	TRBD2	TGTGCCAGCAGTTCTCGGGGGGGGGAATTCTACAATGAGCAGTTCTTC	CASSSRGGEFYNEQFF
.	TRBV30	TRBJ1-5	.	TGTGCCTGGAGTCGACGAGCCGGCGGCAATCAGCCCCAGCATTTT	CAWSRRAGGNQPQHF
once	TRBV7-9	TRBJ1-1	.	TGTGCCAGCAGCTTAAAACAGGAGACTGAAGCTTTCTTT	CASSLKQETEAFF
.	TRBV18	TRBJ1-5	.	TGTGCCAGCTCACGGGACCTCAGGAGCAATCAGCCCCAGCATTTT	CASSRDLRSNQPQHF
.	TRBV6-9	TRBJ1-2	TRBD1	TGTGCCAGCAGTCAGGGCCGACAGGGAGAGATAAGTGGCTACACCTTC	CASSQGRQGEISGYTF
.	TRBV6-2/TRBV6-3	TRBJ2-1	.	TGTGCCAGCAGCAGGGGGGCAGGCTCCTACAATGAGCAGTTCTTC	CASSRGAGSYNEQFF